Below, 5 T cell receptor beta chains from the same sample are listed, as sequenced in a study of OX40 agonist ivuxolimab in advanced cancers. Data came from immunoSEQ multiplex PCR; TCRdb stores just in-frame clones and leaves some out. The table lists tens of thousands of clones, approximately 91% of them singletons, with 25% to 30% in the top ten. The starting material was CD4+ or CD8+ T cells sorted from blood, obtained in a trial of the OX40 agonist ivuxolimab. The receptor source for this set is an adult with an advanced solid tumor such as melanoma, head and neck, liver or kidney cancer.

The chain combines TRBV10-3 with TRBJ2-2; D call uncertain. With 2 bases removed from V and 0 bases from J, the gap between germline ends came to 10 bases. Germline CDR1 ENHRY, CDR2 SYGVKD. CDR3 length equals 16 residues. The CDR3 DNA reads as TGTGCCATCAGTGAGGAGCTTGGCCCGAACACCGGGGAGCTGTTTTTT. This translates into CAISEELGPNTGELFF.

The chain recombines TRBV7-8 with TRBJ1-1; TRBD1 matches 8 bases. The V gene end was trimmed by 2 bases and the J gene end by 1 base; junction bases not matched to a gene: 3. CDR1 and CDR2 (germline): SGHVS, FQNEAQ. The length of the CDR3 is 15 residues. The CDR3 sequence: CASSLLTGGNTEAFF. CDR3 sequence (DNA): TGTGCCAGCAGCTTACTTACAGGGGGGAACACTGAAGCTTTCTTT.

The chain is built from TRBV2 and TRBJ2-5; weak D call: TRBD2 (6 bases). Per germline, CDR1 SNHLY and CDR2 FYNNEI. V was clipped by 7 bases and J by 5 bases, with 17 bases between them. This CDR3 is built from 14 residues. CDR3: CASMEGGGRETQYF. In DNA, the CDR3 is TGTGCCAGCATGGAGGGAGGCGGTAGGGAGACCCAGTACTTC.

CDR3 protein: CASSLTNRNSYEQYF. DNA of the CDR3: TGCGCCAGCAGCCTCACGAACAGAAACTCCTACGAGCAGTACTTC. The chain employs TRBV4-1 and TRBJ2-7; no reliable D call. Per the germline V gene, CDR1 is MGHRA and CDR2 is YSYEKL. The CDR3 contains 15 residues. The ends were cut back, 4 bases at V and 0 bases at J, with 13 bases in the middle.

V is TRBV11-1 and J is TRBJ1-1, with 7 bases that match TRBD1. The CDR3 spans 14 residues. With 5 bases clipped from V and 2 bases from J, the junction kept 5 bases outside the gene matches. Germline V gives CDR1 SGHAT, CDR2 FQDESV (reference sequence). CDR3 bases: TGTGCCAGCAGCGAGGGGGCGGGAAACACTGAAGCTTTCTTT. It codes for CASSEGAGNTEAFF.